This entry is about one TCR beta chain. Antigen unknown. A read error may account for a junction end that differs from germline. TCRdb fed the reads into MiXCR, producing one record per CDR3 protein. The data show about 570,000 distinct CDR3 sequences, over 35% seen once. This sample was included in a study of T cell repertoires in cytomegalovirus infection. The wider study: Both CMV infection and a matching HLA type were indicated by public TCR beta signatures.

The TCR was taken from a human donor in good health (CMV status not recorded). Some clones in this sample may be carry-over from other donors' samples. Sequences were derived from cultured PBMCs, sampled from culture after CMV antigen stimulation.

CDR3 DNA sequence: TGTGCCAGCAGCTTTGTAGGAGGGGCGGGAGATACGCAGTATTTT. It codes for CASSFVGGAGDTQYF. The V call is TRBV5-3, the J call TRBJ2-3; D may be TRBD2 (6 bases). TRBV5-3 is an ORF, with its function uncertain. The CDR3 extends over 15 amino acids.